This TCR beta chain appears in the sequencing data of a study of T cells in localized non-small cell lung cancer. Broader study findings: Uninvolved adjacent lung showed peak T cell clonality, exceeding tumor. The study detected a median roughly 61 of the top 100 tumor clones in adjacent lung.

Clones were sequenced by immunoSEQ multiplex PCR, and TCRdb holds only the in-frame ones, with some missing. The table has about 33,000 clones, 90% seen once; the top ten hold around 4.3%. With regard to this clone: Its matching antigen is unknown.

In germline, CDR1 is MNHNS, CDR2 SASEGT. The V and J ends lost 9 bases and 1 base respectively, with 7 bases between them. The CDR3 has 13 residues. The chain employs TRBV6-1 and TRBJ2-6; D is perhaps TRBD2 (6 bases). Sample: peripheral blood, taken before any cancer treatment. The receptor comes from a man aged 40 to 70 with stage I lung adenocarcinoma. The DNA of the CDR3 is TGTGCCAGTCGGGGGTCTGGGGCCAACGTCCTGACTTTC. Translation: CASRGSGANVLTF.